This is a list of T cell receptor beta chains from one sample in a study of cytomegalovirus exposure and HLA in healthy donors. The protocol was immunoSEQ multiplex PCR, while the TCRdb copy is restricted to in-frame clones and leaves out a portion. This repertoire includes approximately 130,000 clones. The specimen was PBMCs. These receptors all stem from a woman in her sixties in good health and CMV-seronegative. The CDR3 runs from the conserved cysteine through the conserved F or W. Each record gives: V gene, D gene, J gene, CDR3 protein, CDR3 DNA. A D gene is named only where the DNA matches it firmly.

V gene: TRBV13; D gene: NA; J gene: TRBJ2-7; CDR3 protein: CASSLGGVLAYEQYF; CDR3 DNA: TGTGCCAGCAGCTTAGGCGGGGTACTAGCCTACGAGCAGTACTTC
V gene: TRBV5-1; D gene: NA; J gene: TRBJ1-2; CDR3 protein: CASSLTVNYGYTF; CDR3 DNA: TGCGCCAGCAGCCTAACAGTCAACTATGGCTACACCTTC
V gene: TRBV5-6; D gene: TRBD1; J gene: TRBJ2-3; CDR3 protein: CASSVPPGRGPKDTQYF; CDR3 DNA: TGTGCCAGCAGCGTTCCCCCCGGCAGGGGGCCTAAAGATACGCAGTATTTT
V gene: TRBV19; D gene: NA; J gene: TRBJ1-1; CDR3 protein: CASKRTDNMNTEAFF; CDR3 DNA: TGTGCCAGTAAAAGGACAGACAACATGAACACTGAAGCTTTCTTT
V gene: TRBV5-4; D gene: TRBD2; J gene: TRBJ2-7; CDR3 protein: CASSLAPGLAGAYEQYF; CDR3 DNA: TGTGCCAGCAGCTTGGCCCCGGGCCTAGCGGGAGCCTACGAGCAGTACTTC
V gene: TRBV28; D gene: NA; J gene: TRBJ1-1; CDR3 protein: CASSSVQSAFF; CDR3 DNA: TGTGCCAGCAGTTCCGTCCAAAGCGCTTTCTTT
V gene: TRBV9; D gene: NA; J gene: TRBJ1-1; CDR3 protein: CASSLGGAWDTEAFF; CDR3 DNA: TGTGCCAGCAGCCTTGGGGGGGCTTGGGACACTGAAGCTTTCTTT
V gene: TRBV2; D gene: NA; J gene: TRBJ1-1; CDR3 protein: CASSEGGHTEAFF; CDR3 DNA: TGTGCCAGCAGTGAAGGGGGGCACACTGAAGCTTTCTTT
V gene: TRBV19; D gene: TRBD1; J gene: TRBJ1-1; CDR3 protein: CASSRTGWAEAFF; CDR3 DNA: TGTGCCAGTAGTAGGACAGGGTGGGCTGAAGCTTTCTTT
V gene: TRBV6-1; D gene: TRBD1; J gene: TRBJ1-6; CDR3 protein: CAIRGQFSYNSPLHF; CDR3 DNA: TGTGCCATTAGGGGACAGTTCTCCTATAATTCACCCCTCCACTTT
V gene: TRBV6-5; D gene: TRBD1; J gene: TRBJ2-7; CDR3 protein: CASSWGQGTGEQYF; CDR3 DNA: TGTGCCAGCAGTTGGGGACAGGGCACGGGCGAGCAGTACTTC
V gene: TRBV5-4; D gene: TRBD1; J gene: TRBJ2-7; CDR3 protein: CASSRPGQGSYEQYF; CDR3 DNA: TGTGCCAGCAGCCGCCCGGGACAGGGGAGTTACGAGCAGTACTTC
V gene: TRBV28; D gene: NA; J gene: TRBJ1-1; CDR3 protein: CASHHATGAFF; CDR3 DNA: TGTGCCAGTCACCATGCAACGGGGGCTTTCTTT
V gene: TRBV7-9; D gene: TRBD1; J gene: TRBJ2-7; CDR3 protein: CASSPTGQTYEQYF; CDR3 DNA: TGTGCCAGCAGCCCGACGGGACAGACCTACGAGCAGTACTTC
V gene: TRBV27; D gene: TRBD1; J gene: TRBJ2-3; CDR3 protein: CASSLWTGDPDTQYF; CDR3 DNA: TGTGCCAGCAGTTTATGGACAGGGGACCCAGATACGCAGTATTTT
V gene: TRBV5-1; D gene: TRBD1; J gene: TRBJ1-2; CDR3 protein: CASSGQGDAGYGYTF; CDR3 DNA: TGCGCCAGCAGCGGACAGGGCGATGCGGGCTATGGCTACACCTTC
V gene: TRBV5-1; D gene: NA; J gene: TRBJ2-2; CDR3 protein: CASSPRLAANTGELFF; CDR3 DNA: TGCGCCAGCAGCCCGCGATTAGCGGCGAACACCGGGGAGCTGTTTTTT
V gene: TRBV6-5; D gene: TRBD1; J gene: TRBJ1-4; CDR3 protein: CASSYRGRGGEKLFF; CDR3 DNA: TGTGCCAGCAGTTACAGGGGGCGCGGAGGTGAAAAACTGTTTTTT
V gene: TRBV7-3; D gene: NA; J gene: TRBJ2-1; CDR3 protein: CASSPGLVSEQFF; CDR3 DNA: TGTGCCAGCAGCCCAGGTTTGGTATCTGAGCAGTTCTTC
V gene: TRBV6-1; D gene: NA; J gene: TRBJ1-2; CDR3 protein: CATPRLGDYGYTF; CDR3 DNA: TGTGCCACTCCCCGGCTCGGGGACTATGGCTACACCTTC
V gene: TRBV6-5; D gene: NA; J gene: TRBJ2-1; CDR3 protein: CASSYSVAGANSRRFF; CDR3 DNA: TGTGCCAGCAGTTACTCAGTGGCAGGGGCTAACTCTCGGCGGTTCTTC
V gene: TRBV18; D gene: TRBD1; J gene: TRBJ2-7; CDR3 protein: CASSPGQGGSYEQYF; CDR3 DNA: TGTGCCAGCTCGCCCGGACAGGGAGGAAGCTACGAGCAGTACTTC
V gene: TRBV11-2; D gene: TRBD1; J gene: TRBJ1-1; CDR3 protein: CASSFHRGLSNTEAFF; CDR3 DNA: TGTGCCAGCAGCTTTCACAGGGGGCTCTCGAACACTGAAGCTTTCTTT
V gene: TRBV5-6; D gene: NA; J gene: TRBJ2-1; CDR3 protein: CASSSFRNQGGEQFF; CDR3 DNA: TGTGCCAGCAGCTCATTTCGCAATCAGGGTGGTGAGCAGTTCTTC
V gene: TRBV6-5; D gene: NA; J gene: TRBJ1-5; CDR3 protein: CASSYSPAGDQPQHF; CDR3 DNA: TGTGCCAGCAGTTACTCTCCGGCAGGGGATCAGCCCCAGCATTTT
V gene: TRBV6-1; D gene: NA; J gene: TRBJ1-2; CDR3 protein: CASSEVGGPNYGYTF; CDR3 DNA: TGTGCCAGCAGTGAAGTAGGCGGCCCTAACTATGGCTACACCTTC
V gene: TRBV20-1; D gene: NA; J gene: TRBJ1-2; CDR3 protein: CSAGGGYGYTF; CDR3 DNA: TGCAGTGCAGGCGGTGGCTATGGCTACACCTTC
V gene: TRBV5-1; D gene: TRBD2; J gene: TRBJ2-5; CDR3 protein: CASSLLLAGVETQYF; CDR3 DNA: TGCGCCAGCAGCCTTCTACTAGCGGGGGTAGAGACCCAGTACTTC
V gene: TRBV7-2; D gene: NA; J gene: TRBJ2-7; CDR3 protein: CASSQGLASYEQYF; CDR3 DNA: TGTGCCAGCAGCCAGGGACTGGCCTCCTACGAGCAGTACTTC
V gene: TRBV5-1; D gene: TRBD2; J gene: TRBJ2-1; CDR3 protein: CASSLGLAGYNEQFF; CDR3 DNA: TGCGCCAGCAGCTTGGGACTAGCGGGTTACAATGAGCAGTTCTTC
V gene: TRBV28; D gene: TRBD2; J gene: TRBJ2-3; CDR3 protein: CASSSAGGTDTQYF; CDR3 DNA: TGTGCCAGCAGTTCGGCGGGGGGGACAGATACGCAGTATTTT
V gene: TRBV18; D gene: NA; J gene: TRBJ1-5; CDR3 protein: CASSPGKDNSNQPQHF; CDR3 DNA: TGTGCCAGCTCTCCCGGCAAGGACAATAGCAATCAGCCCCAGCATTTT
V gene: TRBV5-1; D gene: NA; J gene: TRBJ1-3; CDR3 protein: CASSAGSSSGNTIYF; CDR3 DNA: TGCGCCAGCAGCGCCGGGTCCTCCTCTGGAAACACCATATATTTT
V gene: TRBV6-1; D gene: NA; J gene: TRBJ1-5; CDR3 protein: CASNWGQGMGQPQHF; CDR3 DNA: TGTGCCAGCAATTGGGGTCAGGGTATGGGTCAGCCCCAGCATTTT
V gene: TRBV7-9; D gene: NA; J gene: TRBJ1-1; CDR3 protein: CASSFRPLRGPNTEAFF; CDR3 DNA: TGTGCCAGCAGCTTCCGCCCTCTGCGGGGGCCGAACACTGAAGCTTTCTTT
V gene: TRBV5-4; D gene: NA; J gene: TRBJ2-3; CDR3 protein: CASRYRGSRTSTDTQYF; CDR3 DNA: TGTGCCAGCAGATACCGCGGTAGCCGAACTAGCACAGATACGCAGTATTTT
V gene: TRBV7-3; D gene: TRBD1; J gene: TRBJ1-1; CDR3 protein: CASSDGQGYTEAFF; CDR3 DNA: TGTGCCAGCTCGGACGGACAGGGTTACACTGAAGCTTTCTTT
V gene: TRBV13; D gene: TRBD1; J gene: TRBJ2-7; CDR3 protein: CASSFAGTGVNYEQYF; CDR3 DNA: TGTGCCAGCAGCTTTGCAGGGACAGGGGTGAACTACGAGCAGTACTTC
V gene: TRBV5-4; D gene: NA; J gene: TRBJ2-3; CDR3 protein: CASSLGAARTDTQYF; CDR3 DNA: TGTGCCAGCAGCTTAGGGGCAGCCCGCACAGATACGCAGTATTTT
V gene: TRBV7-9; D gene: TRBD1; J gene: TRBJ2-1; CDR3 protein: CASSLVTGQGSLGQFF; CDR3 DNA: TGTGCCAGCAGCTTAGTCACGGGACAGGGGTCCCTGGGGCAGTTCTTC
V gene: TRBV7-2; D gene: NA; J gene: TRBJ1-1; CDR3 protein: CASRNRRSQDTEAFF; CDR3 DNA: TGTGCCAGCAGGAACCGACGGTCTCAGGACACTGAAGCTTTCTTT
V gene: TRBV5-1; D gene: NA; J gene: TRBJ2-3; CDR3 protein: CASSPLGGTDTQYF; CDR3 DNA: TGCGCCAGCAGTCCCTTAGGGGGCACAGATACGCAGTATTTT
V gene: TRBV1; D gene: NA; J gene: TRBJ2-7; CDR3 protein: CTSSQVLAEVSEQYF; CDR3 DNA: TGCACCAGCAGCCAAGTGCTAGCGGAGGTCTCCGAGCAGTACTTC
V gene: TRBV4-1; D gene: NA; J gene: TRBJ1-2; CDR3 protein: CASSQVGGSYGYTF; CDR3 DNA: TGCGCCAGCAGCCAAGTGGGGGGTAGCTATGGCTACACCTTC
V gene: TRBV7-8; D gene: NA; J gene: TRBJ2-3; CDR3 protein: CASSVSGDRTDTQYF; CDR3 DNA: TGTGCCAGCAGCGTTTCCGGGGATCGCACAGATACGCAGTATTTT
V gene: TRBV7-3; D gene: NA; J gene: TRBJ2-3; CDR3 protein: CASSLFGGDTDTQYF; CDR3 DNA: TGTGCCAGCAGCTTATTTGGCGGGGACACAGATACGCAGTATTTT
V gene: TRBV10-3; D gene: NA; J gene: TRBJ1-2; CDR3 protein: CAISDHQVGRVTAGYTF; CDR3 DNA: TGTGCCATCAGTGACCACCAGGTAGGCAGGGTAACGGCTGGCTACACCTTC
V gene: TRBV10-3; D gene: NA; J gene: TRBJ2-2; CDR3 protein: CAMDTPLGTGELFF; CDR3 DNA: TGTGCCATGGACACCCCCCTGGGGACCGGGGAGCTGTTTTTT
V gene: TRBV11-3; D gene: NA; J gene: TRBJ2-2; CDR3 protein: CASSSISGLKTGELFF; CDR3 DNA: TGTGCCAGCAGCTCGATAAGCGGGCTTAAAACCGGGGAGCTGTTTTTT
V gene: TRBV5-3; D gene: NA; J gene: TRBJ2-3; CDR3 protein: CARSLIIEFSRTSTDTQYF; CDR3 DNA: TGTGCCAGAAGCTTGATTATAGAGTTCAGTCGGACTAGCACAGATACGCAGTATTTT
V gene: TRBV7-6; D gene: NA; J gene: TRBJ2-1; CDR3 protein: CASSPHRDDYNEQFF; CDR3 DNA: TGTGCCAGCAGCCCGCACAGGGACGACTACAATGAGCAGTTCTTC
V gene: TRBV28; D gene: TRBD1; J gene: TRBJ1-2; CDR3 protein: CASRPGTEDGYTF; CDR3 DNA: TGTGCCAGCAGACCCGGGACAGAAGATGGCTACACCTTC
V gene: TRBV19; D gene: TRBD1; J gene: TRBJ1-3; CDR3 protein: CASSLGQGTGGNTIYF; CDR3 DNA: TGTGCCAGTAGCCTGGGACAGGGCACTGGAGGAAACACCATATATTTT
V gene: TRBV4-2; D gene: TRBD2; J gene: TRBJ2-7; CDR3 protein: CASSQGGGLAGYNSYEQYF; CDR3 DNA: TGTGCCAGCAGCCAAGGTGGGGGACTAGCGGGGTATAACTCCTACGAGCAGTACTTC
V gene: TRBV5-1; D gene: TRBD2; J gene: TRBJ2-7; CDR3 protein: CASSLAISGNGEQYF; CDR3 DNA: TGCGCCAGCAGCTTGGCCATTAGCGGGAATGGCGAGCAGTACTTC
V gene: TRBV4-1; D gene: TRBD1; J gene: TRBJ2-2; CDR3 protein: CASSHPQGARHTGELFF; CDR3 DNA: TGCGCCAGCAGCCACCCCCAGGGGGCGAGGCACACCGGGGAGCTGTTTTTT
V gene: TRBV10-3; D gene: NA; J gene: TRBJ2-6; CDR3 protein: CAISVIPPGESSSGANVLTF; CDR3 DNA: TGTGCCATCAGTGTGATCCCCCCGGGGGAATCCAGCTCTGGGGCCAACGTCCTGACTTTC